This TCR beta chain came from a study of OX40 agonist ivuxolimab in advanced cancers. Blood sampling was done at baseline, cycle 4 day 1, and cycle 7 day 1. This CDR3 spans 15 amino acids. The V end was cut by 3 bases, the J end by 3 bases, with 9 bases between. Germline V gene sequence: CDR1 SEHNR, CDR2 FQNEAQ (reference sequence). Sequencing was performed with immunoSEQ multiplex PCR; in TCRdb, only in-frame clones are kept and a portion is missing. The sample has approximately 59,000 clones, 88% seen once; the top ten hold about 3.5%. The sample consisted of CD4+ or CD8+ T cells sorted from blood, taken in a trial of the OX40 agonist ivuxolimab. The J gene is TRBJ2-6, the V gene TRBV7-9, with D possibly being TRBD1 or TRBD2 (6 bases each). The receptor's source is an adult with an advanced solid tumor such as melanoma, head and neck, liver or kidney cancer. The CDR3 coding sequence is TGTGCCAGCAGCTTCGGGGGCAGTGGGGCCAACGTCCTGACTTTC. Encoded protein: CASSFGGSGANVLTF.